The 27 T cell receptor beta chains reported below all come from one sample, sequenced in a study of cytomegalovirus exposure and HLA in healthy donors. The PCR used 60 Vbeta and 13 Jbeta primers. The assay was immunoSEQ multiplex PCR, and TCRdb's table has in-frame clones only and misses some. The profile covers approximately 100,000 clones, with about 70% appearing a single time and roughly 2.5% taken by the ten largest. The sample taken for sequencing was PBMCs. Receptor source: a man in his fifties or sixties in good health and CMV-seropositive.

V and J are TRBV5-4 and TRBJ2-6, with D unresolved. CDR3 length: 14 amino acids. V was shortened by 4 bases and J by 0 bases, with 5 bases between the two germline ends. CDR1 SGHNT and CDR2 YYREEE come from the germline V gene (reference sequence). The CDR3 sequence: CASSPLSGANVLTF. CDR3 DNA sequence: TGTGCCAGCAGCCCCCTCTCTGGGGCCAACGTCCTGACTTTC.

The rearrangement joins TRBV6-5 to TRBJ2-7, with 7 bases lining up with TRBD2. The CDR3 covers 13 residues. J gave up 0 bases and V 10 bases, and 6 bases lay outside the gene matches. From germline, CDR1 is MNHEY and CDR2 SVGAGI. The CDR3 nucleotides are TGTGCCACCACTGGCGGGAGCTCCTACGAGCAGTACTTC. It encodes CATTGGSSYEQYF.

The CDR3 loop reads CASSLRGQYEAFF. CDR3 DNA: TGTGCCAGCAGTTTAAGGGGACAGTATGAAGCTTTCTTT. V is TRBV27 and J is TRBJ1-1, with 7 positions matching TRBD1. The V and J ends lost 2 bases and 7 bases, in that order; junction bases with no gene match: 4. The CDR3 totals 13 residues. Per germline, CDR1 MNHEY and CDR2 SMNVEV (reference sequence).

The rearrangement uses TRBV15 and TRBJ1-2, with TRBD1 as a possible D gene (5 bases). The CDR3 consists of 13 residues. Trimming removed 5 bases from V and 1 base from J, with 8 bases in between. Germline CDR1 and CDR2: LNHNV and YYDKDF (reference sequence). CDR3 in amino acids: CATSPTDNYGYTF. The DNA of the CDR3 is TGTGCCACCAGCCCGACAGATAACTATGGCTACACCTTC.

J is TRBJ1-6 and V is TRBV11-1, with TRBD1 identical over 9 bases. Germline V lookup: CDR1 SGHAT, CDR2 FQDESV (reference sequence). The trim removed 4 bases at V and 8 bases at J, leaving 3 bases unmatched. This CDR3 is built from 14 residues. The CDR3 region is CASSWDRADSPLHF. CDR3 coding DNA: TGTGCCAGCAGCTGGGACAGGGCGGATTCACCCCTCCACTTT.

The chain has TRBV5-1 and TRBJ2-7; perhaps TRBD2 as D (5 bases). The CDR3 spans 14 residues. Germline V gene lookup returns CDR1 SGHRS and CDR2 YFSETQ. V was cut by 3 bases and J by 1 base, with 11 bases left in between. The CDR3 spells CASSWERGSYEQYF. The CDR3 DNA is TGCGCCAGCAGCTGGGAACGGGGATCCTACGAGCAGTACTTC.

This clone has just one count. In nucleotides, the CDR3 is TGTGCCAGCGGAAGGGGGTTCGATAATTCACCCCTCCACTTT. Translation: CASGRGFDNSPLHF. The chain couples TRBV2 to TRBJ1-6, with D possibly TRBD1 on 6 matching bases. This CDR3 contains 14 residues. Trimming took off 8 bases at V and 5 bases at J, with 13 bases between the two ends. Germline V gene lookup returns CDR1 SNHLY and CDR2 FYNNEI. Drawing the rest from reference TRBV2 and TRBJ1-6, the complete variable domain is EPEVTQTPSHQVTQMGQEVILRCVPISNHLYFYWYRQILGQKVEFLVSFYNNEISEKSEIFDDQFSVERPDGSNFTLKIRSTKLEDSAMYFCASGRGFDNSPLHFGNGTRLTVT.

V usage is TRBV7-9 and J usage is TRBJ2-3; D remains unclear. Deletions cut 2 bases from V and 4 bases from J, with 10 bases between. Germline V gene sequence: CDR1 SEHNR, CDR2 FQNEAQ (reference sequence). The CDR3 loop spans 14 amino acids. CDR3 DNA: TGTGCCAGCAGCTTACTGGCGCTAGCAGATACGCAGTATTTT. It is translated as CASSLLALADTQYF.

The V call is TRBV4-2, the J call TRBJ2-5; the match to TRBD1 covers 9 bases. The end of the DNA aligns better with TRBJ2-7, so the J call may be wrong. The germline CDR1 and CDR2 sequences are LGHNA and YNFKEQ. This CDR3 has 15 residues. In DNA form, the CDR3 reads TGTGCCAGCAGCCAAGGACAGGGGGAAGTGGACGAGCAGTACTTC. Protein product: CASSQGQGEVDEQYF.

This clone came up a few times. This chain uses TRBV2 with TRBJ1-1; no clear D gene. CDR3 length: 14 residues. The germline V and J ends were trimmed by 3 bases and 0 bases, with 8 bases remaining between them. CDR1 and CDR2 (germline): SNHLY, FYNNEI. CDR3 loop: CASSDRFLNTEAFF. The DNA of the CDR3 is TGTGCCAGCAGTGACAGGTTTCTGAACACTGAAGCTTTCTTT.

This sequence joins TRBV6-1 and TRBJ2-2; weak D call: TRBD2 (6 bases). Trimming left V 6 bases short and J 4 bases short, with 15 bases between. This CDR3 has 15 amino acids. The germline CDR1 and CDR2 sequences are MNHNS and SASEGT. Here the CDR3 reads CASSPKRAFTGELFF. CDR3 DNA sequence: TGTGCCAGCAGCCCAAAGCGGGCCTTCACCGGGGAGCTGTTTTTT.

This clone was detected once. The chain couples TRBV5-1 to TRBJ2-3; TRBD2 matches 10 bases. CDR3 length: 16 amino acids. Trimming at V came to 0 bases and at J to 4 bases, leaving 5 bases not matched to a gene. CDR1 and CDR2 (germline): SGHRS, YFSETQ. The CDR3 bases are TGCGCCAGCAGCTTGGCTCCTAGCGGGAGTGCAGATACGCAGTATTTT. Translating it yields CASSLAPSGSADTQYF.

The CDR3 is CASIQGAVGYTF. The DNA of the CDR3 is TGTGCCAGCATACAGGGGGCAGTGGGCTACACCTTC. V usage is TRBV28 and J usage is TRBJ1-2; 9 nucleotides line up with TRBD1. The CDR3 is made up of 12 amino acids. Germline loops: CDR1 MDHEN, CDR2 SYDVKM. Trimming cost V 7 bases and J 8 bases; bases outside gene matches: 5.

The rearrangement uses TRBV9 and TRBJ2-7; D perhaps matches TRBD1 (6 bases). The CDR3 is 14 amino acids. In germline, CDR1 is SGDLS, CDR2 YYNGEE. The V gene lost 3 bases and the J gene lost 2 bases, with 12 bases spanning the gap. CDR3 nucleotide sequence: TGTGCCAGCAGCGCCTCCGACAGGCCCTACGAGCAGTACTTC. Encoded protein: CASSASDRPYEQYF.

V and J are TRBV6-5 and TRBJ1-2, with 7 bases aligning to TRBD1. The germline gives CDR1 MNHEY, CDR2 SVGAGI. This CDR3 is 12 amino acids long. The trim removed 11 bases at V and 6 bases at J, leaving 9 bases unmatched. This chain's CDR3 is CAGYRGGDGYTF. CDR3 bases: TGTGCCGGTTACAGGGGTGGAGATGGCTACACCTTC.

The V and J genes are TRBV30 and TRBJ1-3; D is ambiguous. This CDR3 is 15 amino acids long. The germline V gene has CDR1 GTSNPN and CDR2 SVGIG (reference sequence). Trimming removed 0 bases at V and 0 bases at J, with 9 bases between. The CDR3 loop reads CAWSVSLSSGNTIYF. As DNA, the CDR3 is TGTGCCTGGAGTGTTTCCTTGAGCTCTGGAAACACCATATATTTT.

V gene TRBV5-6 combines with J gene TRBJ1-2; 7 bases line up with TRBD1. CDR3 length: 15 residues. The V gene end was trimmed by 2 bases and the J gene end by 0 bases; junction bases not matched to a gene: 4. Germline V gene sequence: CDR1 SGHDT, CDR2 YYEEEE. This CDR3 is CASSFITGANYGYTF. In nucleotides, the CDR3 is TGTGCCAGCAGCTTCATCACAGGGGCTAACTATGGCTACACCTTC.

The V call is TRBV10-2, the J call TRBJ1-6, with D unclear. This CDR3 contains 13 residues. Trimming stripped 5 bases from V and 7 bases from J, with 9 bases between. Germline V gene data show CDR1 as WSHSY and CDR2 as SAAADI. The CDR3 loop is CASSLQRNSPLHF. The CDR3 DNA reads as TGCGCCAGCAGTCTTCAACGGAATTCACCCCTCCACTTT.

To note about this clone: Other DNA sequences in the same sample also yield this CDR3. The gene calls are TRBV7-2 and TRBJ2-7, with TRBD1 identical over 10 bases. Germline trimming cut 0 bases from V and 6 bases from J; bases unmatched to any gene: 20. This CDR3 spans 20 amino acids. In germline, CDR1 is SGHTA, CDR2 FQGNSA. CDR3 in DNA: TGTGCCAGCAGCTTAGCGGAGGGACAGGGGATCTTGGAGGCCTCTTTCGAGCAGTACTTC. This codes for CASSLAEGQGILEASFEQYF. The variable domain in full, completed from reference TRBV7-2 and TRBJ2-7, reads GAGVSQSPSNKVTEKGKDVELRCDPISGHTALYWYRQSLGQGLEFLIYFQGNSAPDKSGLPSDRFSAERTGGSVSTLTIQRTQQEDSAVYLCASSLAEGQGILEASFEQYFGPGTRLTVT.

This clone was counted only a few times. The chain carries TRBV29-1 and TRBJ1-2; the D gene is possibly TRBD1 (5 bases). V shed 4 bases and J shed 2 bases, with 8 bases lying between them. The CDR3 is made up of 12 amino acids. CDR1 is SQVTM, CDR2 ANQGSEA, per germline. CDR3 residues: CSVGGGNYGYTF. CDR3 nucleotides: TGCAGCGTTGGCGGGGGGAACTATGGCTACACCTTC.

CDR3 coding DNA: TGTGCCAGCAGTTCCCCGGGGCAGCCCCAGCATTTT. Its translation is CASSSPGQPQHF. The chain employs TRBV27 and TRBJ1-5; D unclear. Germline assignment: CDR1 MNHEY and CDR2 SMNVEV (reference sequence). CDR3 length equals 12 residues. V was trimmed by 4 bases and J by 7 bases, leaving 8 bases between them.

In DNA form, the CDR3 reads TGTGCCAGCAGCAAAGCAAGGGGGCACGACGAGCAGTACTTC. Encoded protein: CASSKARGHDEQYF. The V gene is TRBV2, the J gene TRBJ2-7, with TRBD1 identical over 7 bases. The J segment lost 5 bases and the V segment lost 6 bases, leaving 10 bases of the junction unmatched. Per the germline V gene, CDR1 is SNHLY and CDR2 is FYNNEI. This CDR3 has 14 amino acids.

This chain uses TRBV14 with TRBJ1-2; possible D gene TRBD1, 6 bases. The CDR3 runs to 13 residues. The V gene's germline CDR1 is SGHDN and CDR2 FVKESK. V was pared by 4 bases and J by 5 bases, with 11 bases between. The CDR3 DNA reads as TGTGCCAGCAGCCCCGGGACAACTTATGGCTACACCTTC. Translation: CASSPGTTYGYTF.

The V call is TRBV28, the J call TRBJ1-2; D not resolved. This CDR3 comprises 15 residues. CDR1 and CDR2 (germline): MDHEN, SYDVKM. V was shortened by 5 bases and J by 8 bases, with 21 bases between the two germline ends. As DNA, the CDR3 is TGTGCCAGCAGTGGCGTAGGAACCCCCGAGGGCGGCTACACCTTC. It encodes CASSGVGTPEGGYTF.

The V gene is TRBV7-3, the J gene TRBJ2-7; 7 bases are a match to TRBD1. This CDR3 spans 16 amino acids. Germline lookup yields CDR1 SGHTA and CDR2 FQGTGA. V gave up 1 base and J gave up 6 bases; unmatched junction bases: 12. The CDR3 nucleotides read TGTGCCAGCAGCTTAAGTCGGGACAGCGCAAACTCCGAGCAGTACTTC. It translates to CASSLSRDSANSEQYF.

This chain joins TRBV5-1 and TRBJ1-1; TRBD1 is a possible D gene (6 bases). The CDR3 totals 15 residues. Germline values: CDR1 SGHRS, CDR2 YFSETQ. V lost 3 bases, J lost 1 base, and 13 bases lay in between. The CDR3 DNA sequence: TGCGCCAGCAGCTCCTTCCAACAGGGGAACACTGAAGCTTTCTTT. It codes for CASSSFQQGNTEAFF.

CDR3 amino acids: CASSRDRSYEQYF. CDR3 sequence (DNA): TGTGCCAGCTCCCGGGACAGGTCCTACGAGCAGTACTTC. The chain carries TRBV18 and TRBJ2-7, with TRBD1 matching 8 bases. Germline loops: CDR1 KGHSH, CDR2 LQKENI. V lost 6 bases to trimming and J lost 1 base; unmatched junction nucleotides: 2. This CDR3 comprises 13 residues.